This T cell receptor (beta chain) was recovered during a study of T cell repertoires in cytomegalovirus infection. Study details: Recently identified HLA-C-restricted CMV epitopes were used, and well-studied HLA-B-restricted CMV epitopes were used as well. It can be stated that public TCR beta signatures indicated CMV infection as well as a matching HLA type.

A single record per CDR3 protein comes from TCRdb applying MiXCR to the reads. The sample contains roughly 80,000 distinct CDR3 sequences, roughly a quarter of which appear only once. This clonotype was recorded many times. What it binds is not known. Findings and caveats of the study: Ex vivo, HLA-C-restricted CMV-specific TCR beta clonotypes prevailed over the rest of the response.

The CDR3 runs 14 residues. Trimming pared 5 bases from V and 6 bases from J, leaving 14 bases between. Germline lookup yields CDR1 SGHVS and CDR2 FQNEAQ. The receptor was isolated from a human donor in good health (CMV status not recorded). Some clones in this sample may be carry-over from other donors' samples. The sequencing used CD8+ T cells from cultured PBMCs, collected from culture after CMV antigen stimulation. The chain is built from TRBV7-8 and TRBJ1-5; D gene unclear. The DNA of the CDR3 is TGTGCCAGCAGCCCCCAACGGGGTCCTCAGCCCCAGCATTTT. It codes for CASSPQRGPQPQHF.